The sequence of this T cell receptor (beta chain) was determined in a study of cytomegalovirus exposure and HLA in healthy donors. Study outcomes and limitations: Evidence from a later analysis indicated that most CMV-associated TCR beta chains looked HLA-restricted. A classifier reportedly called cytomegalovirus status with high sensitivity and specificity. For most subjects, TCR beta sequences were reported to predict HLA-A and HLA-B alleles with accuracy.

With respect to this clone: Its target is unknown.

The PCR contained 60 Vbeta and 13 Jbeta primers. This table comes from immunoSEQ multiplex PCR, and its TCRdb copy is limited to in-frame clones, with some not included. This table holds some 72,000 clones. Between the trimmed V and J ends, which lost 0 bases and 0 bases, there was a span of 12 bases. CDR1 and CDR2 (germline): LGHNA, YSLEER. The CDR3 loop spans 16 amino acids. The sequence derives from a boy between 10 and 17 years old in good health and CMV-seronegative. The sample was PBMCs. This chain connects TRBV4-3 to TRBJ2-7; D is unclear. The CDR3 DNA reads as TGCGCCAGCAGCCAAGAGGGCTATAAGAGCTCCTACGAGCAGTACTTC. The encoded protein is CASSQEGYKSSYEQYF.